These T cell receptor beta chains were read from a single sample in a study of T cells in Graves' hyperthyroidism and ophthalmopathy. TCRdb reanalysed the multiplex PCR reads using MiXCR and keeps one entry per CDR3 protein. The sample lists 300,000 to 400,000 distinct CDR3 sequences, around 20% seen once, with 50% to 65% in the top ten. The sequenced sample was blood. The receptors were sampled from a woman aged 45-59 years with Graves' hyperthyroidism. The CDR3 runs from the conserved cysteine through the conserved F or W. The order of the fields is CDR3 protein, CDR3 DNA, V gene, clone size, J gene, D gene. D genes are given only for firm matches. Clone size, where shown, is once, few, many, or a class for clones that have expanded.

CDR3: CASSPTRDRGQNEQFF; DNA: TGTGCCAGCTCACCCACACGGGACAGGGGGCAGAATGAGCAGTTCTTC; V: TRBV18; size: few; J: TRBJ2-1; D: TRBD1
CDR3: CASSLETGTATGANVLTF; DNA: TGCGCCAGCAGCTTGGAAACCGGGACCGCCACTGGGGCCAACGTCCTGACTTTC; V: TRBV5-1; size: .; J: TRBJ2-6; D: .
CDR3: CASSQSGSTDTQYF; DNA: TGTGCCAGCAGTCAAAGCGGGAGCACAGATACGCAGTATTTT; V: TRBV6-1; size: .; J: TRBJ2-3; D: .
CDR3: CASSRDSYYGYTF; DNA: TGTGCCAGCAGTAGGGACAGCTACTATGGCTACACCTTC; V: TRBV6-1; size: many; J: TRBJ1-2; D: TRBD1
CDR3: CASSPFGGRETQYF; DNA: TGTGCCAGCAGCCCCTTCGGAGGGAGAGAGACCCAGTACTTC; V: TRBV7-2; size: .; J: TRBJ2-5; D: .
CDR3: CATSRRQGDNEAFF; DNA: TGTGCCACCAGCCGTAGACAAGGGGATAATGAAGCTTTCTTT; V: TRBV15; size: few; J: TRBJ1-1; D: .
CDR3: CASSLVRREGTDTQYF; DNA: TGTGCCAGCAGCTTAGTTCGGCGGGAGGGCACAGATACGCAGTATTTT; V: TRBV7-9; size: many; J: TRBJ2-3; D: TRBD2
CDR3: CASSPKQGRNEQFF; DNA: TGCGCCAGCAGCCCGAAACAGGGTCGCAATGAGCAGTTCTTC; V: TRBV5-1; size: few; J: TRBJ2-1; D: .
CDR3: CASTTLNRGQGSSGANVLTF; DNA: TGTGCCAGTACCACCCTAAACCGGGGACAGGGGTCTTCTGGGGCCAACGTCCTGACTTTC; V: TRBV19; size: few; J: TRBJ2-6; D: TRBD1
CDR3: CASSRQGGAIYNEQFF; DNA: TGTGCCAGCAGTCGACAGGGGGGGGCTATTTACAATGAGCAGTTCTTC; V: TRBV6-1; size: .; J: TRBJ2-1; D: TRBD1
CDR3: CAISETVVGNEQFF; DNA: TGTGCCATCAGTGAAACTGTCGTGGGAAATGAGCAGTTCTTC; V: TRBV10-3; size: .; J: TRBJ2-1; D: .
CDR3: CASSQDRRGVGNNEQFF; DNA: TGTGCCAGCAGCCAAGATCGAAGGGGAGTGGGTAACAATGAGCAGTTCTTC; V: TRBV14; size: .; J: TRBJ2-1; D: .
CDR3: CASSLSLATADTQYF; DNA: TGTGCCAGCAGTTTATCCCTAGCGACAGCAGATACGCAGTATTTT; V: TRBV27; size: many; J: TRBJ2-3; D: .
CDR3: CAISGIDRVAAFF; DNA: TGTGCCATCAGCGGGATAGACAGGGTAGCAGCTTTCTTT; V: TRBV10-3; size: many; J: TRBJ1-1; D: TRBD1
CDR3: CASSLDPLQETQYF; DNA: TGTGCCAGCAGCTTAGACCCCCTCCAAGAGACCCAGTACTTC; V: TRBV7-2; size: many; J: TRBJ2-5; D: .
CDR3: CSVGQSGEQYF; DNA: TGCAGCGTTGGGCAGTCGGGGGAGCAGTACTTC; V: TRBV29-1; size: few; J: TRBJ2-7; D: .
CDR3: CASSSPVGQGGQYF; DNA: TGTGCCAGCAGCTCCCCCGTAGGGCAGGGCGGGCAGTACTTC; V: TRBV7-2; size: .; J: TRBJ2-7; D: .
CDR3: CASSTLDRGVAKNIQYF; DNA: TGTGCCAGCAGTACCCTGGACAGGGGAGTAGCCAAAAACATTCAGTACTTC; V: TRBV6-4; size: .; J: TRBJ2-4; D: TRBD1
CDR3: CASSFGWESSANEQFF; DNA: TGTGCCAGCAGCTTCGGGTGGGAGTCCTCGGCCAATGAGCAGTTCTTC; V: TRBV11-1; size: many; J: TRBJ2-1; D: .